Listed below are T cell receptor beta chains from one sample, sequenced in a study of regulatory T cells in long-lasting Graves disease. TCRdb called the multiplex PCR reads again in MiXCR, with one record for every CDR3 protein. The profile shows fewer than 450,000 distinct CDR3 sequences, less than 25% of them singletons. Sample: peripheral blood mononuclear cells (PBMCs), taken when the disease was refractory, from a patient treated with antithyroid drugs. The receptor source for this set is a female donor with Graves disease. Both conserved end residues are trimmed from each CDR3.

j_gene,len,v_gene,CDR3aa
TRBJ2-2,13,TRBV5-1,ASSSYGIYTGELF
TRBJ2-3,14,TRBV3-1,ASSQVGRETTDTQY
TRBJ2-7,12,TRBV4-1,ASSQTPLWNEQY
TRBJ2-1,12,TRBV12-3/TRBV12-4,ASSTAGGYNEQF
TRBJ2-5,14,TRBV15,ATSRNPGTGQETQY
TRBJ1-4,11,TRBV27,ASSSSYNEKLF
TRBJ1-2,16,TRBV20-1,SARGRQATISPNYGYT
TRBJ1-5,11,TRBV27,ASRATGNQPQH
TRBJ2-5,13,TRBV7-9,ASSLAVLNQETQY
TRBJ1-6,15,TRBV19,ATSLGGGPGANSPLH
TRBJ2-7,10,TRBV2,ASSEPFYEQY
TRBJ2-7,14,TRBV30,AWSFPDRRSSYEQY
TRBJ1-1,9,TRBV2,ASSTGINAF
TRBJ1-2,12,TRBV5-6,ASSLEAGADGYT
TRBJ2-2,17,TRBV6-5,ASSYDRSSGSSNTGELF
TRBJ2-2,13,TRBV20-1,SARVPGQGAGELF
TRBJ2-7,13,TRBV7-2,ASSLVAGETGKQY
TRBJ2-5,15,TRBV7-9,ASSLALLGSRGETQY
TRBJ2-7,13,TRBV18,ASSPEQSSSYEQY